This paragraph covers one TCR beta chain sequence. Generated by immunoSEQ multiplex PCR, the TCRdb table keeps only in-frame clones and is missing some. The table has approximately 500,000 clones, over 75% seen once. CDR3 length: 14 amino acids. V was trimmed by 0 bases and J by 7 bases, leaving 14 bases between them. Germline V gene data show CDR1 as SGDLS and CDR2 as YYNGEE. This entry belongs to a study of blood T cell repertoires in COVID-19. Material for sequencing was peripheral blood. The chain employs TRBV9 and TRBJ2-7; D is possibly TRBD2 (5 bases). This receptor was identified in a human donor in a cohort sampled during active COVID-19. The CDR3 spells CASSVAVSGGEQYF. CDR3 DNA: TGTGCCAGCAGCGTAGCTGTAAGCGGTGGGGAGCAGTACTTC.